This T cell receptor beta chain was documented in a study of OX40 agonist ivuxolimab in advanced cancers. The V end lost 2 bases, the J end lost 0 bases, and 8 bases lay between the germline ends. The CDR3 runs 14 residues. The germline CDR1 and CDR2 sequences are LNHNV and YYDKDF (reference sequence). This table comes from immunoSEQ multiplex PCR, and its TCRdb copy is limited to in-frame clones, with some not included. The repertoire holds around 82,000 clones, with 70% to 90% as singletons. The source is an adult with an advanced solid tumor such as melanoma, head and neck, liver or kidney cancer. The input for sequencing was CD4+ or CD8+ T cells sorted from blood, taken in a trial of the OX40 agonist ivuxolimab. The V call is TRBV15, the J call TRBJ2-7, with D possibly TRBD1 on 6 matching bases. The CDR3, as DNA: TGTGCCACCAGCAGACAGGGGAGCTCCTACGAGCAGTACTTC. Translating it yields CATSRQGSSYEQYF.